This T cell receptor (beta chain) was documented in a study of blood T cell repertoires in COVID-19. Assay used: immunoSEQ multiplex PCR; TCRdb lists only in-frame clones, some missing. Found here are roughly 76,000 clones, less than 95% of them singletons; the top ten hold less than 6%. This clone was seen a single time. Germline V CDR1 and CDR2: MNHNY, SVGAGI (reference sequence). The V segment lost 5 bases and the J segment 3 bases; nucleotides outside the gene matches: 8. This CDR3 has 16 amino acids. This clonotype was sampled from a woman aged 55-75 years with active COVID-19. The chain employs TRBV6-6 and TRBJ2-2; TRBD1 matches 8 bases. Material for sequencing was peripheral blood. CDR3 in amino acids: CASSKDRVPHTGELFF. For the CDR3, the DNA is TGTGCCAGCAGTAAGGACAGGGTCCCCCACACCGGGGAGCTGTTTTTT.